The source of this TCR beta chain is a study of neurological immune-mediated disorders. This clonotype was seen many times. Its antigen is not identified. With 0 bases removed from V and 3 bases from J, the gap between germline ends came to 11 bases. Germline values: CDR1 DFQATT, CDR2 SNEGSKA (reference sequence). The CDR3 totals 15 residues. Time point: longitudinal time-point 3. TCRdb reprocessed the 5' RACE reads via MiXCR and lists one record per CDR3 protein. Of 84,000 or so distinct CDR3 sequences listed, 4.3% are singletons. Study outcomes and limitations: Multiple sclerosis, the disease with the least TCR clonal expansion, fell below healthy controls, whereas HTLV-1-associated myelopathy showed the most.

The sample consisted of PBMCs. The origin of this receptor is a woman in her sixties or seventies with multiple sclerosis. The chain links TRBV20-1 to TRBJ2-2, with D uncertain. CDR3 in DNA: TGCAGTGCTAGAGATCCGGCGAAGGACACCGGGGAGCTGTTTTTT. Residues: CSARDPAKDTGELFF.